Included here is one TCR beta chain sequence, with context. The CDR3 length is 15 residues. With V trimmed by 1 base and J by 7 bases, 2 bases remained unmatched. Germline CDR1 MNHEY, CDR2 SMNVEV (reference sequence). The source of the sample is a study of blood T cell repertoires in COVID-19. The overall study: T cells, B-cell-depleted T cells, or PBMCs supplied cDNA or gDNA.

Seattle-derived patients entered the study during active infection and were followed longitudinally. Authors' processing steps: From reference gene primer amplification, estimates of nucleated cell counts were derived. Here immunoSEQ multiplex PCR was the method, and the copy in TCRdb shows in-frame clones only, minus some. D and trimming come from the DNA, and the V and J calls and clone size come from that table. In the table there are about 230,000 clones, almost 85% of which are singletons. The clonotype was recovered from a man aged 45-60 years with COVID-19, enrolled during active disease. Sequencing was carried out using peripheral blood. The J gene is TRBJ1-6, the V gene TRBV27; 9 nucleotides align to TRBD1. As DNA, the CDR3 is TGTGCCAGCAGTTTATGGGGACAGGGAAATTCACCCCTCCACTTT. This gives the protein CASSLWGQGNSPLHF.